Listed below are T cell receptor beta chains from one sample, sequenced in a study of chemoradiotherapy in HPV16-positive cancers. Generated by immunoSEQ multiplex PCR, the TCRdb table keeps only in-frame clones and is missing some. Found here are approximately 1,800 clones, about 89% of them singletons; the top ten hold about 5%. The sequenced sample was tumor tissue, obtained from a patient who underwent chemoradiotherapy. All receptors come from a human donor with HPV-associated anogenital cancer. CDR3s include the opening cysteine and the closing phenylalanine or tryptophan. A D gene is named only where the DNA matches it firmly. Clone size is not always given. Where it is, it says once, few, many or a class for expanded clones.

CATSRGPGQGSEKLFF,TGTGCCACCAGCAGAGGCCCGGGACAGGGGAGTGAAAAACTGTTTTTT,TRBD1,once,TRBJ1-4,TRBV15
CASSIFGGPGNTIYF,TGTGCCAGCAGCATCTTCGGGGGTCCTGGAAACACCATATATTTT,NA,NA,TRBJ1-3,TRBV14
CASSLDSRGSYNEQFF,TGTGCCAGCAGCTTAGATTCCAGGGGATCCTACAATGAGCAGTTCTTC,NA,NA,TRBJ2-1,TRBV11-3
CASRHDRAEGYTF,TGTGCCAGTAGACATGACAGGGCGGAGGGCTACACCTTC,TRBD1,NA,TRBJ1-2,TRBV19
CASRGSGAGNTIYF,TGTGCCAGCAGGGGGTCGGGGGCTGGAAACACCATATATTTT,NA,NA,TRBJ1-3,TRBV7-2
CASSSTGKETQYF,TGTGCCAGCAGTTCGACGGGTAAAGAGACCCAGTACTTC,NA,NA,TRBJ2-5,TRBV7-2
CASQLDGTGRQETQYF,TGCGCCAGCCAGCTTGACGGGACAGGGCGCCAAGAGACCCAGTACTTC,TRBD1,NA,TRBJ2-5,TRBV5-1
CASSLHTEAFF,TGTGCCAGCAGCTTGCACACTGAAGCTTTCTTT,NA,NA,TRBJ1-1,TRBV7-2
CASSQDPRGQGWPPLHF,TGTGCCAGCAGCCAAGACCCCAGGGGACAGGGTTGGCCACCCCTCCACTTT,TRBD1,NA,TRBJ1-6,TRBV4-2
CAWSVQEGGYNNEQFF,TGTGCCTGGAGTGTACAGGAGGGGGGGTACAACAATGAGCAGTTCTTC,NA,NA,TRBJ2-1,TRBV30
CASSLQDRGYGYTF,TGTGCCAGCAGCCTACAGGACAGGGGATATGGCTACACCTTC,TRBD1,NA,TRBJ1-2,TRBV16
CASSLHLINYGYTF,TGTGCCAGCAGTTTACACCTCATTAACTATGGCTACACCTTC,NA,NA,TRBJ1-2,TRBV28
CASSYSSRGYGYTF,TGTGCCAGCAGTTACTCGAGCAGGGGGTATGGCTACACCTTC,TRBD1,few,TRBJ1-2,TRBV6-6
CSVEDRPYGYTF,TGCAGCGTTGAGGACAGGCCCTATGGCTACACCTTC,TRBD1,once,TRBJ1-2,TRBV29-1
CASSQARVGYTF,TGTGCCAGCAGCCAAGCTAGGGTTGGCTACACCTTC,NA,NA,TRBJ1-2,TRBV4-2
CASSYEGGYTF,TGTGCCAGCAGTTACGAGGGTGGCTACACCTTC,NA,few,TRBJ1-2,TRBV6-6
CASSTSPGHYSNQPQHF,TGTGCCAGTAGTACATCACCGGGCCATTATAGCAATCAGCCCCAGCATTTT,NA,NA,TRBJ1-5,TRBV19
CASSVRTGADSGNTIYF,TGTGCCAGCAGCGTACGGACAGGGGCCGACTCTGGAAACACCATATATTTT,TRBD1,once,TRBJ1-3,TRBV5-5
CASSLASGSSTKGDTQYF,TGCGCCAGCAGCTTGGCTAGCGGGAGCTCTACTAAAGGAGATACGCAGTATTTT,TRBD2,few,TRBJ2-3,TRBV5-1
CASSQVDMGFSSKGAFF,TGCGCCAGCAGCCAAGTTGATATGGGATTCTCCTCCAAAGGGGCTTTCTTT,NA,NA,TRBJ1-1,TRBV4-1
CASSTSPTPDTQYF,TGTGCCAGCTCCACTAGCCCGACACCAGATACGCAGTATTTT,NA,NA,TRBJ2-3,TRBV5-6
CASSLVRGAAEAFF,TGTGCCAGCAGCTTAGTGAGGGGTGCGGCTGAAGCTTTCTTT,NA,NA,TRBJ1-1,TRBV11-1
CASSFQAGHTDTQYF,TGCGCCAGCAGCTTCCAAGCGGGGCACACAGATACGCAGTATTTT,TRBD2,NA,TRBJ2-3,TRBV5-1
CAWSVLFGGRRETQYF,TGTGCCTGGAGTGTATTATTTGGCGGGAGACGGGAGACCCAGTACTTC,TRBD2,NA,TRBJ2-5,TRBV30
CASSLMAGGGNEQFF,TGCGCCAGCAGCTTGATGGCGGGAGGGGGGAATGAGCAGTTCTTC,TRBD2,few,TRBJ2-1,TRBV5-1
CASSPGSSSYNEQFF,TGTGCCAGTAGCCCGGGGAGCTCTTCCTACAATGAGCAGTTCTTC,NA,NA,TRBJ2-1,TRBV19
CASSVAQGPGNTIYF,TGTGCCAGCAGCGTAGCACAGGGACCTGGAAACACCATATATTTT,NA,NA,TRBJ1-3,TRBV9
CASSLGGADTQYF,TGTGCCAGCAGTTTAGGGGGAGCAGATACGCAGTATTTT,NA,NA,TRBJ2-3,TRBV28
CASSYAPQGGTEAFF,TGTGCCAGCAGTTACGCTCCACAGGGGGGCACTGAAGCTTTCTTT,TRBD1,NA,TRBJ1-1,TRBV6-6
CASSNKGQGTSGELFF,TGTGCCAGCAGTAATAAAGGCCAGGGGACGAGCGGGGAGCTGTTTTTT,NA,once,TRBJ2-2,TRBV6-4
CASSLVGGRAADTQYF,TGTGCCAGCAGCTTGGTTGGCGGGAGGGCCGCAGATACGCAGTATTTT,TRBD2,NA,TRBJ2-3,TRBV5-5
CASSQVVPGGNEQFF,TGTGCCAGCAGCCAAGTGGTCCCGGGGGGGAATGAGCAGTTCTTC,TRBD2,NA,TRBJ2-1,TRBV14
CASSLSRGNYGYTF,TGTGCCAGCAGTTTATCCCGGGGAAACTATGGCTACACCTTC,NA,NA,TRBJ1-2,TRBV27
CASSLGSVSQETQYF,TGCGCCAGCAGCTTGGGGTCCGTCTCGCAAGAGACCCAGTACTTC,NA,NA,TRBJ2-5,TRBV5-1
CAWSVPDRVSYGYTF,TGTGCCTGGAGTGTACCGGACAGGGTCAGCTATGGCTACACCTTC,TRBD1,NA,TRBJ1-2,TRBV30
CASSSTGVGNTIYF,TGTGCCAGCAGCTCGACAGGGGTAGGAAACACCATATATTTT,TRBD1,NA,TRBJ1-3,TRBV7-2
CASSVTSAGELFF,TGTGCCAGCAGCGTTACTAGCGCCGGGGAGCTGTTTTTT,TRBD2,NA,TRBJ2-2,TRBV5-8
CASSSTAYEQYF,TGTGCCAGCAGCTCAACAGCCTACGAGCAGTACTTC,NA,NA,TRBJ2-7,TRBV5-5
CASSPRSGRNTGELFF,TGTGCCAGCAGCCCTCGTAGCGGGAGGAACACCGGGGAGCTGTTTTTT,TRBD2,once,TRBJ2-2,TRBV11-3
CASSPKQLAASDTQYF,TGTGCCAGCAGCCCAAAACAGTTAGCGGCCTCAGATACGCAGTATTTT,NA,NA,TRBJ2-3,TRBV28
CASSQYLATDTQYF,TGCGCCAGCAGCCAATATCTGGCCACAGATACGCAGTATTTT,NA,NA,TRBJ2-3,TRBV4-1
CASSLTGEYSGNTIYF,TGTGCCAGCAGTTTAACAGGGGAATACTCTGGAAACACCATATATTTT,TRBD1,NA,TRBJ1-3,TRBV27
CASSEPPASGRNHETQYF,TGTGCCAGCAGTGAGCCCCCAGCTAGCGGGAGAAATCATGAGACCCAGTACTTC,TRBD2,NA,TRBJ2-5,TRBV2
CAWSPGQGAGETQYF,TGTGCCTGGAGCCCGGGACAGGGGGCCGGGGAGACCCAGTACTTC,TRBD1,once,TRBJ2-5,TRBV30
CASSGWNPIPHRGQDTEAFF,TGTGCCAGTAGCGGGTGGAACCCAATCCCCCACAGGGGGCAAGACACTGAAGCTTTCTTT,TRBD1,few,TRBJ1-1,TRBV19
CASTPTHGYEQYF,TGTGCCAGTACCCCCACCCACGGCTACGAGCAGTACTTC,NA,NA,TRBJ2-7,TRBV19
CASSSWSTYSNQPQHF,TGTGCCAGCAGCTCCTGGTCAACTTATAGCAATCAGCCCCAGCATTTT,NA,NA,TRBJ1-5,TRBV7-2
CASSFVSGRGNQPQHF,TGTGCCAGCAGTTTTGTGTCAGGGAGAGGAAATCAGCCCCAGCATTTT,NA,NA,TRBJ1-5,TRBV27
CASSAQQGPYSPLHF,TGTGCCAGCAGTGCCCAACAGGGGCCCTATTCACCCCTCCACTTT,TRBD1,NA,TRBJ1-6,TRBV27
CASSAHGELFF,TGTGCCAGCAGCGCACACGGGGAGCTGTTTTTT,NA,NA,TRBJ2-2,TRBV9
CASRLAGDNSPLHF,TGTGCCAGCAGATTGGCAGGTGATAATTCACCCCTCCACTTT,NA,NA,TRBJ1-6,TRBV6-5
CASSDQTSNQPQHF,TGTGCTAGTAGTGACCAGACTAGCAATCAGCCCCAGCATTTT,NA,NA,TRBJ1-5,TRBV12-5